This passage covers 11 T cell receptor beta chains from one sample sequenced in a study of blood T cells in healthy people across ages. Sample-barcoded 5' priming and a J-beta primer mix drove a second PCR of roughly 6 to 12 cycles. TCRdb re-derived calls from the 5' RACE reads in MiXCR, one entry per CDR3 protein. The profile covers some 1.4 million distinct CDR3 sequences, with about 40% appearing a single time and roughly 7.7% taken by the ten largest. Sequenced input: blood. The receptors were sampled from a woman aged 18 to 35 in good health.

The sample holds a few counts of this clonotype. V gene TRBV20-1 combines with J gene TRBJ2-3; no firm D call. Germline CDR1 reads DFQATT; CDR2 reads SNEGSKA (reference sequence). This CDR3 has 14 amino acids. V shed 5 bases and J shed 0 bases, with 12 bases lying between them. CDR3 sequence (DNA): TGCAGTGCTCCTCGGAAAACTAGCACAGATACGCAGTATTTT. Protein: CSAPRKTSTDTQYF.

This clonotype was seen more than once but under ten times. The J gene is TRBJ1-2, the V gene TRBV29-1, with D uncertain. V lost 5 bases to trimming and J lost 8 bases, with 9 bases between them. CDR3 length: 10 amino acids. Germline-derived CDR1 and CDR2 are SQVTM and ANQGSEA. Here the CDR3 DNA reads TGCAGCGTTTGGTCCGGGGGCTACACCTTC. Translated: CSVWSGGYTF.

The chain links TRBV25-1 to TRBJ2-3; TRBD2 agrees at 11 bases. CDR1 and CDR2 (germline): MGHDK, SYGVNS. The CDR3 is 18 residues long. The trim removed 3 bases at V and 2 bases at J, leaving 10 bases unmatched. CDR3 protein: CASSEPPLAGAHTDTQYF. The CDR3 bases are TGTGCCAGCAGTGAGCCTCCACTAGCGGGGGCCCACACAGATACGCAGTATTTT.

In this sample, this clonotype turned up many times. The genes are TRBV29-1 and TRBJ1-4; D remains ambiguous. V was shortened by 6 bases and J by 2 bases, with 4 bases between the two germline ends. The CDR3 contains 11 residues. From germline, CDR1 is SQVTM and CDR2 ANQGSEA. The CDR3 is CSVPTNEKLFF. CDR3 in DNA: TGCAGCGTCCCTACTAATGAAAAACTGTTTTTT.

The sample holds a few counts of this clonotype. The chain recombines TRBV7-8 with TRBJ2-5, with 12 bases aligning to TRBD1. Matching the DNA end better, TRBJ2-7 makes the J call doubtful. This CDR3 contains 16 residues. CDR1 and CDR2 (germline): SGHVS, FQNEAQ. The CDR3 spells CASSLRRDRGPYEQYF. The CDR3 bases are TGTGCCAGCAGCTTGCGCCGGGACAGGGGGCCCTACGAGCAGTACTTC.

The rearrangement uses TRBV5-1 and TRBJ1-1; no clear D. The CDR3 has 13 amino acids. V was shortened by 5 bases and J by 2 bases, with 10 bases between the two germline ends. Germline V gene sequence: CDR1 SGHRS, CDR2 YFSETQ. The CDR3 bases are TGCGCCAGCAGTCAATTAAGAAACACTGAAGCTTTCTTT. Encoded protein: CASSQLRNTEAFF.

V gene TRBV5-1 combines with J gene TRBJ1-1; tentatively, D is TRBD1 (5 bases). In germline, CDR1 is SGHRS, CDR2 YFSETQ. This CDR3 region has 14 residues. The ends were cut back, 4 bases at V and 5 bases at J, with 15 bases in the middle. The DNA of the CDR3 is TGCGCCAGCAGCATGCAGGGTGGTGAGACTGAAGCTTTCTTT. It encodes CASSMQGGETEAFF.

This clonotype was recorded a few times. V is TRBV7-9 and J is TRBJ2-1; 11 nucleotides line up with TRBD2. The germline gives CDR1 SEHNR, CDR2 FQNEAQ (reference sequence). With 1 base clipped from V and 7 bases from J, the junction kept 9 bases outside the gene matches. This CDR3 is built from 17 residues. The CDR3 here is CASSLGYLAGGRNEQFF. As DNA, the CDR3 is TGTGCCAGCAGCTTAGGGTATTTAGCGGGGGGGCGTAATGAGCAGTTCTTC.

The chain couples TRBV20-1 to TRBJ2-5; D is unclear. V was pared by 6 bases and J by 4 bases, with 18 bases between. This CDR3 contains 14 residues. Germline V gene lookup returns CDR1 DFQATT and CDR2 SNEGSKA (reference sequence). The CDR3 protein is CSAPPISAGETQYF. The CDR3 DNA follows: TGCAGTGCCCCCCCCATTAGTGCAGGAGAGACCCAGTACTTC.

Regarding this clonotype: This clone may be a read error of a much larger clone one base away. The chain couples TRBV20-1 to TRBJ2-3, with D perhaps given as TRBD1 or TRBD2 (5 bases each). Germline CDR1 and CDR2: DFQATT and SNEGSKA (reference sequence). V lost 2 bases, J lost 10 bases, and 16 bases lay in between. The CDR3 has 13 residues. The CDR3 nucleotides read TGCAGTGCTAGAAGGACTCTTGGGGCCGCGCAGTATTTT. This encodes CSARRTLGAAQYF.

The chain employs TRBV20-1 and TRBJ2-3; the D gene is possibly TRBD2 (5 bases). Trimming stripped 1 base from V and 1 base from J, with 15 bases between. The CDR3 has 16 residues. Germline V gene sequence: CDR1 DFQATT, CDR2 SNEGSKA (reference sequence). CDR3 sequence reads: CSARGLRSGRTDTQYF. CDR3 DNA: TGCAGTGCTAGAGGGTTAAGAAGCGGTCGCACAGATACGCAGTATTTT.